The next 11 T cell receptor beta chains were all read from a single sample in a study of T cell responses to AZD1222 COVID-19 vaccine. Clones were sequenced by immunoSEQ multiplex PCR, and TCRdb holds only the in-frame ones, with some missing. The table lists approximately 26,000 clones, around 90% of them singletons, with roughly 1.3% in the top ten. Here the sequenced sample was peripheral blood, taken on day 0 of AZD1222 vaccination. The origin of the receptors is an adult in good health.

V usage is TRBV20-1 and J usage is TRBJ1-1, with D unclear. From germline, CDR1 is DFQATT and CDR2 SNEGSKA (reference sequence). CDR3 length equals 14 residues. V was trimmed by 3 bases and J by 0 bases, leaving 11 bases between them. DNA for the CDR3: TGCAGTGCTAGTTTTGGCTACTTGAACACTGAAGCTTTCTTT. Encoded protein: CSASFGYLNTEAFF.

This clone has just a few counts. The chain carries TRBV19 and TRBJ1-4, with D perhaps TRBD1 (5 bases). Germline loops: CDR1 LNHDA, CDR2 SQIVND (reference sequence). The CDR3 runs to 17 residues. Deletions cut 1 base from V and 0 bases from J, with 12 bases between. The CDR3, as DNA: TGTGCCAGTAGTATAGCCGGCAGGGTCACAACTAATGAAAAACTGTTTTTT. Protein: CASSIAGRVTTNEKLFF. The whole variable domain, remainder taken from reference TRBV19 and TRBJ1-4, is DGGITQSPKYLFRKEGQNVTLSCEQNLNHDAMYWYRQDPGQGLRLIYYSQIVNDFQKGDIAEGYSVSREKKESFPLTVTSAQKNPTAFYLCASSIAGRVTTNEKLFFGSGTQLSVL.

Only one count was recorded for this clone. The CDR3 reads CATSRDGPAGGNTIYF. In DNA form, the CDR3 reads TGTGCCACCAGCAGGGACGGGCCGGCAGGGGGAAACACCATATATTTT. The chain employs TRBV15 and TRBJ1-3, with D tentatively TRBD1 (5 bases). The CDR3 has 16 residues. The V and J ends lost 3 bases and 4 bases respectively, with 16 bases between them. Germline CDR1 is LNHNV and CDR2 is YYDKDF (reference sequence).

The genes are TRBV4-1 and TRBJ1-2; 7 bases agree with TRBD1. V lost 2 bases to trimming and J lost 2 bases; unmatched junction nucleotides: 11. The length of the CDR3 is 17 residues. Germline V CDR1 and CDR2: MGHRA, YSYEKL. CDR3 loop: CASSQPVTGAKNYGYTF. CDR3 nucleotides: TGCGCCAGCAGCCAACCCGTAACAGGGGCTAAGAACTATGGCTACACCTTC.

The chain carries TRBV27 and TRBJ2-7, with TRBD2 as a possible D gene (6 bases). The CDR3 spans 14 residues. CDR1 and CDR2 (germline): MNHEY, SMNVEV (reference sequence). Trimming took off 3 bases at V and 4 bases at J, with 13 bases between the two ends. The CDR3 protein is CASSFGSGIYEQYF. The CDR3 bases are TGTGCCAGCAGTTTCGGTAGCGGAATATACGAGCAGTACTTC.

DNA for the CDR3: TGCGCCAGCGGACCCAGACACGACAGCGACAATGAGCAGTTCTTC. It is translated as CASGPRHDSDNEQFF. V is TRBV23-1 and J is TRBJ2-1; maybe TRBD1 (5 bases). TRBV23-1 falls under the ORF class, with uncertain function. CDR3 length: 15 residues. The ends were cut back, 8 bases at V and 5 bases at J, with 19 bases in the middle.

The rearrangement links TRBV5-1 to TRBJ1-3; D perhaps matches TRBD1 (5 bases). V lost 0 bases to trimming and J lost 6 bases, with 10 bases between them. The germline V gene has CDR1 SGHRS and CDR2 YFSETQ. CDR3 length equals 14 residues. The CDR3 protein is CASSLDGAENTIYF. Here the CDR3 DNA reads TGCGCCAGCAGCTTGGACGGGGCTGAAAACACCATATATTTT.

V and J are TRBV11-2 and TRBJ2-3, with 13 bases identical to TRBD2. Germline V gives CDR1 SGHAT, CDR2 FQNNGV. The trim removed 5 bases at V and 4 bases at J, leaving 6 bases unmatched. This CDR3 is 16 amino acids long. The CDR3 DNA is TGTGCCAGCAGCGCAAGACTAGCGGGAGGTTCAGATACGCAGTATTTT. Translation gives CASSARLAGGSDTQYF. The whole variable domain, filled in from reference TRBV11-2 and TRBJ2-3, reads EAGVAQSPRYKIIEKRQSVAFWCNPISGHATLYWYQQILGQGPKLLIQFQNNGVVDDSQLPKDRFSAERLKGVDSTLKIQPAKLEDSAVYLCASSARLAGGSDTQYFGPGTRLTVL.

V gene TRBV6-6 combines with J gene TRBJ2-1; tentative D call: TRBD1 (6 bases). V lost 5 bases and J lost 8, with 13 bases in between. Germline V gene data show CDR1 as MNHNY and CDR2 as SVGAGI (reference sequence). CDR3 length equals 13 residues. This CDR3 is CASSKQGLDEQFF. The CDR3 DNA follows: TGTGCCAGCAGTAAACAGGGTTTGGATGAGCAGTTCTTC.

The V and J genes are TRBV19 and TRBJ1-1; D gene ambiguous. The V gene lost 2 bases and the J gene lost 1 base, with 8 bases spanning the gap. CDR3 size: 14 residues. Per the germline V gene, CDR1 is LNHDA and CDR2 is SQIVND (reference sequence). This chain's CDR3 is CASSIRRQNTEAFF. The CDR3 DNA reads TGTGCCAGTAGTATAAGGCGGCAGAACACTGAAGCTTTCTTT.

In nucleotides, the CDR3 is TGTGCCAGCAGCCTACAGGGTGTGCAATTAAATGAGCAGTTCTTC. This sequence encodes CASSLQGVQLNEQFF. The rearrangement uses TRBV7-3 and TRBJ2-1; perhaps TRBD1 as D (6 bases). The CDR3 covers 15 residues. Trimming stripped 5 bases from V and 7 bases from J, with 18 bases between. CDR1 is SGHTA, CDR2 FQGTGA, per germline.